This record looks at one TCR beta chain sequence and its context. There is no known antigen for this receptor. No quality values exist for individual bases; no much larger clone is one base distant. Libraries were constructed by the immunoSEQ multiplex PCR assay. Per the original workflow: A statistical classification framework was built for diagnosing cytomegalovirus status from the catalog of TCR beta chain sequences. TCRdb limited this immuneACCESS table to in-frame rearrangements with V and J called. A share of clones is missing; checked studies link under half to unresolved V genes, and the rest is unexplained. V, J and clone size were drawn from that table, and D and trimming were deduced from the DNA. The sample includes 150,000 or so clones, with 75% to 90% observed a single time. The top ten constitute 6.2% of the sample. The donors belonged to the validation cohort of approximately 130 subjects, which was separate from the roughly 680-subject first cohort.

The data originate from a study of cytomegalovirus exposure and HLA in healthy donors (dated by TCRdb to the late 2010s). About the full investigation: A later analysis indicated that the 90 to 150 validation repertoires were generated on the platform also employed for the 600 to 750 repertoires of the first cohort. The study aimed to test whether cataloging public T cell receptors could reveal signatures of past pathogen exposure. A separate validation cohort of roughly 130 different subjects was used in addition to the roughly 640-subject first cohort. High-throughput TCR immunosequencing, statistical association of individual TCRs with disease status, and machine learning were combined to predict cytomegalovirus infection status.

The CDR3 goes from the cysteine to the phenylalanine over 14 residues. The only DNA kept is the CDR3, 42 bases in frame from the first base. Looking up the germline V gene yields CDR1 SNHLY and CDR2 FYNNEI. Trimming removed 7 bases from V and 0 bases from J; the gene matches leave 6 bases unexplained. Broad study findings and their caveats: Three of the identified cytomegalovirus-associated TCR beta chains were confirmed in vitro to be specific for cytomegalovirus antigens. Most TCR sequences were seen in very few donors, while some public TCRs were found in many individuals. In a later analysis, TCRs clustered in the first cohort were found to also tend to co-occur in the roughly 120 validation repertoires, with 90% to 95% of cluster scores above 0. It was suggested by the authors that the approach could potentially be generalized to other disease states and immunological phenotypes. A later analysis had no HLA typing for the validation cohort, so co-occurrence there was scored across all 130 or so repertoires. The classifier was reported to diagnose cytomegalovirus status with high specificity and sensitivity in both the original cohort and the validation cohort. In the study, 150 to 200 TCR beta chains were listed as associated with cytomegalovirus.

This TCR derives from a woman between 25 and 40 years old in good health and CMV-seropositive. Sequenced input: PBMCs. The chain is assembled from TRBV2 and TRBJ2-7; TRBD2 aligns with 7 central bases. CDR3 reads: CASNREALSYEQYF. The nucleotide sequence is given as TGTGCCAGCAATCGGGAGGCCCTCTCCTACGAGCAGTACTTC.